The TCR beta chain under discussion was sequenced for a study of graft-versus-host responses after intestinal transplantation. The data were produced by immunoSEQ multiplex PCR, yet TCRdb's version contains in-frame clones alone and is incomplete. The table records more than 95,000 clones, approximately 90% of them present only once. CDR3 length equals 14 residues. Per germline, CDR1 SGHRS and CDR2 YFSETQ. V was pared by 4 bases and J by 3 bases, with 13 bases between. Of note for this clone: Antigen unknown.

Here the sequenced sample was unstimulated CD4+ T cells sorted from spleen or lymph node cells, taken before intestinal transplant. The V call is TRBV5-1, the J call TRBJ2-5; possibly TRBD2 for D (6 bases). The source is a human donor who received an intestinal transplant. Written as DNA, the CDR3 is TGCGCCAGCAGCCGCGGAGGGGTGAAAGAGACCCAGTACTTC. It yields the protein CASSRGGVKETQYF. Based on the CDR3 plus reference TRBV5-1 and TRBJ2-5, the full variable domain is KAGVTQTPRYLIKTRGQQVTLSCSPISGHRSVSWYQQTPGQGLQFLFEYFSETQRNKGNFPGRFSGRQFSNSRSEMNVSTLELGDSALYLCASSRGGVKETQYFGPGTRLLVL.